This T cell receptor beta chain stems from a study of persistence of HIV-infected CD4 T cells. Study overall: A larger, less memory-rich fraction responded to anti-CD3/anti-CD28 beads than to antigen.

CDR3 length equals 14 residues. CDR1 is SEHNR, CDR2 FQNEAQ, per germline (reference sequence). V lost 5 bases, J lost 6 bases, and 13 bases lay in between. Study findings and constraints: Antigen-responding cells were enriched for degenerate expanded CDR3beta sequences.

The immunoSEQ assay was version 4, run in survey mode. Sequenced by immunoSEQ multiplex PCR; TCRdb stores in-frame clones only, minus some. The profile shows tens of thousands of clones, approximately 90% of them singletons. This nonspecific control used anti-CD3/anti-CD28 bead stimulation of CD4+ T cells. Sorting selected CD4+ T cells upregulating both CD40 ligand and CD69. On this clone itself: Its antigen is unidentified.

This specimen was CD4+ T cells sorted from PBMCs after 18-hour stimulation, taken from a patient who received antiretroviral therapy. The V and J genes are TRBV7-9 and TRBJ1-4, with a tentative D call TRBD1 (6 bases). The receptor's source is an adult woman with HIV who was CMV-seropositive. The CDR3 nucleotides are TGTGCCAGCAGCCGACAGGCGCACGATGAAAAACTGTTTTTT. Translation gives CASSRQAHDEKLFF.